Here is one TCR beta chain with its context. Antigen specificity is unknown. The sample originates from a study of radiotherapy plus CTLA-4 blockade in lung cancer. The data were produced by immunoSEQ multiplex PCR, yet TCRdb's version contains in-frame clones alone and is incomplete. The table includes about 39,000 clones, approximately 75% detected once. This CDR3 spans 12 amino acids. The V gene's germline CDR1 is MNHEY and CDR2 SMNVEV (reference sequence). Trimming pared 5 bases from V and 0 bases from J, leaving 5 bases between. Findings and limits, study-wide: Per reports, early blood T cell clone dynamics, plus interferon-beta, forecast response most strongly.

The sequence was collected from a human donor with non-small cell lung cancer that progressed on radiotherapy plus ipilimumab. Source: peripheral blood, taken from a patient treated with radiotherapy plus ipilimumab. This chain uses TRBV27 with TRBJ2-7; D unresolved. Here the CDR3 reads CASSPRSYEQYF. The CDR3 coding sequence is TGTGCCAGCAGTCCCCGCTCCTACGAGCAGTACTTC.